Listed below are T cell receptor beta chains from one sample, sequenced in a study of T-cell reconstitution after alpha-beta-depleted transplantation in children. TCRdb re-analysed the PCR reads in MiXCR, keeping a single row per CDR3 protein. The sample contains roughly 32,000 distinct CDR3 sequences, roughly 6.7% of which appear only once. The sequenced sample was peripheral blood, obtained 60 days after TCRalphabeta/CD19-depleted stem cell transplant. Receptors were obtained from a child younger than two who had a stem cell transplant for acute myeloid leukemia, so the T cells may come from the graft donor. The conserved cysteine and the conserved F or W are not part of the CDR3 here.

TRBV14	TRBJ2-3	ASSQGRNTQY
TRBV6-2/TRBV6-3	TRBJ2-5	AVRGSLVRETQY
TRBV28	TRBJ2-7	ASSFRTGGSYEQY
TRBV4-3	TRBJ1-2	ASSQDDARWGYT
TRBV20-1	TRBJ2-1	SALAGEYRLDGQF
TRBV29-1	TRBJ1-2	SVPGQGRYGYT
TRBV5-1	TRBJ1-1	ASSFRLNAEAF
TRBV5-1	TRBJ1-3	ASRPWGGSGNTIY
TRBV7-9	TRBJ1-6	ASSLRTNSPLH
TRBV12-3/TRBV12-4	TRBJ2-1	ASTVSGGANEQF
TRBV19	TRBJ2-1	ASSLPSSYNEQF
TRBV7-9	TRBJ2-1	ASSFWVAGNNEQF
TRBV7-9	TRBJ2-7	ASSSPGPMNSYEQY
TRBV29-1	TRBJ2-7	SVVSAYEQY
TRBV12-3/TRBV12-4	TRBJ1-1	ASSLGAEAF
TRBV25-1	TRBJ2-1	ASSEWGTSGRDGQF
TRBV28	TRBJ2-5	ASSLGGSAETQY
TRBV5-5	TRBJ1-5	ASSPGVSNQPQH
TRBV6-5	TRBJ2-7	ASSYSTGGSYEQY
TRBV7-9	TRBJ2-3	ASSLVDLVLDTQY
TRBV2	TRBJ1-1	ASSDEGLTEAF
TRBV27	TRBJ2-7	ASSGGADEQY
TRBV12-3/TRBV12-4	TRBJ2-5	ASSSRQGREETQY
TRBV9	TRBJ2-3	ASSVESPDTQY
TRBV4-2	TRBJ1-5	ASSQGNRENQPQH
TRBV29-1	TRBJ1-5	SVGSFPSQPQH
TRBV9	TRBJ2-3	ASSSRLAGSFDTQY
TRBV7-9	TRBJ2-1	ASSLVGGPDEQF
TRBV7-3	TRBJ1-4	ASSLKSKNPGGLATNEKLF
TRBV7-8	TRBJ2-7	ASSPDGVEQY
TRBV4-3	TRBJ2-2	ASSQFKGTGELF
TRBV28	TRBJ2-2	ASSGGRYTGELF
TRBV5-1	TRBJ1-1	ASSLFAHSRNTEAF
TRBV28	TRBJ2-5	ASSFVGFETQY
TRBV14	TRBJ2-4	ASSQEYRGRGAKNIQY
TRBV4-3	TRBJ2-7	ASSQTGLGVYEQY
TRBV10-3	TRBJ2-7	AISETTGYEQY